The rows below give T cell receptor beta chains drawn from one sample of a study of cytomegalovirus exposure and HLA in healthy donors. Only in-frame clones appear in the TCRdb table, and some are missing; sequencing was by immunoSEQ multiplex PCR. The sample lists fewer than 200,000 clones; roughly 80% were seen once. The sequencing input was PBMCs. The receptors originated from a woman aged 45-59 years in good health and CMV-seronegative. CDR3s include the opening cysteine and the closing phenylalanine or tryptophan. The order of the fields is CDR3 protein, CDR3 DNA, J gene, clone size, CDR3 length, V gene, D gene. D genes are given only for firm matches. Part of the rows lack a size; the others show once, few, many or a class for expanded clones.

CASSPRRSIGPEAFF | TGTGCCAGCAGCCCCCGGAGATCGATCGGCCCTGAAGCTTTCTTT | TRBJ1-1 | few | 15 | TRBV7-4 | -
CASSVTTGTEQYF | TGTGCCAGCAGCGTAACGACAGGGACCGAGCAGTACTTC | TRBJ2-7 | - | 13 | TRBV9 | TRBD1
CASSAGVYEQYF | TGTGCCAGCAGCGCCGGAGTCTACGAGCAGTACTTC | TRBJ2-7 | - | 12 | TRBV6-6 | -
CASSLGQFSETQYF | TGTGCTAGCAGCTTAGGGCAGTTTTCAGAGACCCAGTACTTC | TRBJ2-5 | - | 14 | TRBV7-7 | -
CASSQGWLAGGSSYNEQFF | TGCGCCAGCAGCCAAGGCTGGCTAGCGGGAGGCTCCTCCTACAATGAGCAGTTCTTC | TRBJ2-1 | - | 19 | TRBV4-1 | TRBD2
CASSLAPNTGSYGYTF | TGCGCCAGCAGCTTGGCCCCAAATACAGGGTCCTATGGCTACACCTTC | TRBJ1-2 | once | 16 | TRBV5-1 | -
CASSSGGAYEQYF | TGTGCCAGTAGTAGCGGGGGGGCCTACGAGCAGTACTTC | TRBJ2-7 | - | 13 | TRBV19 | TRBD2
CASSERNTDTQYF | TGCGCCAGCAGCGAGCGGAACACAGATACGCAGTATTTT | TRBJ2-3 | - | 13 | TRBV5-1 | -
CASKAIRGRDYGYTF | TGTGCCAGCAAAGCGATTAGGGGGAGAGACTATGGCTACACCTTC | TRBJ1-2 | - | 15 | TRBV27 | -
CASSPRQGLQNTEAFF | TGTGCCAGCAGCCCTCGACAGGGCTTACAAAACACTGAAGCTTTCTTT | TRBJ1-1 | - | 16 | TRBV5-4 | TRBD1
CASSLAGLAGELFF | TGTGCCAGCAGCTTAGCCGGTCTGGCCGGGGAGCTGTTTTTT | TRBJ2-2 | - | 14 | TRBV7-2 | -
CATSAQQGEYTQYF | TGTGCCACTTCCGCCCAGCAGGGTGAATATACGCAGTATTTT | TRBJ2-3 | - | 14 | TRBV19 | -
CASSPLNGDEKLFF | TGTGCCAGCAGCCCTTTAAACGGGGATGAAAAACTGTTTTTT | TRBJ1-4 | - | 14 | TRBV11-2 | -
CASSEGGQGNGYTF | TGTGCCAGCAGTGAGGGTGGACAGGGGAATGGCTACACCTTC | TRBJ1-2 | few | 14 | TRBV25-1 | TRBD1
CASSQPGSSYNEQFF | TGTGCCAGCAGCCAACCCGGTAGCTCCTACAATGAGCAGTTCTTC | TRBJ2-1 | - | 15 | TRBV28 | -
CASSYGQWFYEQYF | TGTGCCAGCAGTTACGGTCAGTGGTTCTACGAGCAGTACTTC | TRBJ2-7 | - | 14 | TRBV6-5 | -
CASSETGGETDTQYF | TGTGCCAGCAGCGAGACAGGGGGCGAGACAGATACGCAGTATTTT | TRBJ2-3 | - | 15 | TRBV7-2 | TRBD1
CASSVGANTEAFF | TGTGCCAGCAGTGTGGGGGCCAACACTGAAGCTTTCTTT | TRBJ1-1 | - | 13 | TRBV6-1 | -
CSVAGRAYEQYF | TGCAGCGTAGCGGGACGGGCCTACGAGCAGTACTTC | TRBJ2-7 | - | 12 | TRBV29-1 | TRBD2
CASSLTDRDYQETQYF | TGTGCCAGCAGCCTTACGGACAGGGATTACCAAGAGACCCAGTACTTC | TRBJ2-5 | - | 16 | TRBV7-9 | TRBD1
CASSFGTGVYGYTF | TGTGCCAGCAGCTTCGGGACAGGGGTTTATGGCTACACCTTC | TRBJ1-2 | - | 14 | TRBV5-4 | TRBD1
CASSLAPRGTSTDTQYF | TGTGCCAGCAGCTTGGCCCCCAGGGGGACTAGCACAGATACGCAGTATTTT | TRBJ2-3 | - | 17 | TRBV5-4 | -
CAISDPTPTTHYGYTF | TGTGCCATCAGTGACCCGACACCGACTACACACTATGGCTACACCTTC | TRBJ1-2 | - | 16 | TRBV10-3 | -
CASSRQGSEKLFF | TGCGCCAGCAGCCGACAGGGGAGTGAAAAACTGTTTTTT | TRBJ1-4 | - | 13 | TRBV5-1 | TRBD1
CASSQGQGGAEAFF | TGTGCCAGCAGCCAAGGACAGGGAGGGGCTGAAGCTTTCTTT | TRBJ1-1 | - | 14 | TRBV7-2 | TRBD1
CASQGQDNTGELFF | TGTGCCAGCCAGGGACAGGACAACACCGGGGAGCTGTTTTTT | TRBJ2-2 | few | 14 | TRBV7-7 | TRBD1
CASGTVISYIEAFF | TGTGCCAGTGGGACTGTAATTTCCTATATTGAAGCTTTCTTT | TRBJ1-1 | - | 14 | TRBV28 | -
CASSDRGDGKETQYF | TGTGCCAGCAGTGACAGGGGTGATGGAAAAGAGACCCAGTACTTC | TRBJ2-5 | - | 15 | TRBV2 | -
CASNPPSGTQYF | TGTGCCAGCAATCCCCCATCCGGTACGCAGTATTTT | TRBJ2-3 | - | 12 | TRBV28 | -
CASSADRAEAFF | TGTGCCAGCAGCGCGGACAGGGCTGAAGCTTTCTTT | TRBJ1-1 | - | 12 | TRBV11-3 | TRBD1
CASSLEPEGWNEQFF | TGTGCCAGCAGCTTAGAGCCTGAGGGTTGGAATGAGCAGTTCTTC | TRBJ2-1 | - | 15 | TRBV7-6 | -
CASSTGDSYEQYF | TGTGCCAGTAGTACGGGGGACTCCTACGAGCAGTACTTC | TRBJ2-7 | once | 13 | TRBV19 | -
CATSRGQGNNQPQHF | TGTGCCACCAGCAGAGGACAGGGGAACAATCAGCCCCAGCATTTT | TRBJ1-5 | few | 15 | TRBV15 | TRBD1
CASSLAGDTDTQYF | TGTGCCAGCAGCCTAGCGGGGGACACAGATACGCAGTATTTT | TRBJ2-3 | few | 14 | TRBV14 | TRBD2
CAIIDDGRGRYTF | TGTGCCATCATTGACGACGGCCGCGGTCGCTACACCTTC | TRBJ1-2 | - | 13 | TRBV6-1 | -
CASSLRPERETQYF | TGCGCCAGCAGCTTGCGTCCGGAGAGGGAGACCCAGTACTTC | TRBJ2-5 | - | 14 | TRBV5-1 | -
CASSTYLPTGWSYNEQFF | TGTGCCAGTAGTACCTACCTCCCCACAGGTTGGTCCTACAATGAGCAGTTCTTC | TRBJ2-1 | - | 18 | TRBV19 | -
CASRTGEETQYF | TGTGCCAGTAGAACAGGAGAAGAGACCCAGTACTTC | TRBJ2-5 | - | 12 | TRBV19 | -
CASSIGTSFTGELFF | TGTGCCAGTAGTATAGGGACTAGCTTCACCGGGGAGCTGTTTTTT | TRBJ2-2 | - | 15 | TRBV19 | TRBD2
CASSPLAGGPETQYF | TGTGCCAGCAGCCCCTTAGCGGGAGGGCCGGAGACCCAGTACTTC | TRBJ2-5 | - | 15 | TRBV7-8 | TRBD2
CASSSPRNRGAYEQYF | TGTGCCAGCAGTTCTCCACGAAACAGGGGGGCCTACGAGCAGTACTTC | TRBJ2-7 | - | 16 | TRBV28 | TRBD1
CASSGTSGGAPDTQYF | TGTGCCAGCAGCGGGACTAGCGGGGGGGCCCCGGATACGCAGTATTTT | TRBJ2-3 | - | 16 | TRBV5-6 | TRBD2